This T cell receptor beta chain was retrieved from a study of blood T cell repertoires in COVID-19. Produced via immunoSEQ multiplex PCR; TCRdb's table is partial and in-frame only. The data show 310,000 or so clones, roughly 87% seen once. The receptor's source is a man younger than 45 with COVID-19, enrolled during active disease. The sample consisted of peripheral blood.

This CDR3 is CASSWTRDRNSPLHF. CDR3 bases: TGTGCCAGCAGCTGGACCCGGGACAGGAATTCACCCCTCCACTTT. V is TRBV11-3 and J is TRBJ1-6, with TRBD1 matching over 8 bases. The CDR3 has 15 amino acids. Germline values: CDR1 SGHNT, CDR2 YENEEA. V lost 4 bases and J lost 7; bases outside the gene matches: 6.